This paragraph covers one TCR beta chain sequence. As processed by the authors: Amplification of reference gene primers provided the estimated nucleated cell counts. Data came from immunoSEQ multiplex PCR; TCRdb stores just in-frame clones and leaves some out. V and J calls and clone size are copied from that table; D and trimming were computed from the DNA. The sample lists some 250,000 clones, 88% seen once, with 0.65% to 0.9% in the top ten. This sample is part of a study of blood T cell repertoires in COVID-19. Study-wide context: The origin of the acute and convalescent COVID-19 samples was the United States, Italy and Spain. In each case, the material was cDNA or gDNA derived from T cells, B-cell-depleted T cells, or PBMCs.

This TCR was recovered from a woman aged 25 to 45 with acute or convalescent COVID-19. The material sequenced was peripheral blood.

The CDR3: CATSLLGETQYF. In DNA, the CDR3 is TGTGCCACCAGCCTTCTCGGGGAGACCCAGTACTTC. The chain has TRBV24-1 and TRBJ2-5, with D unclear. Per germline, CDR1 KGHDR and CDR2 SFDVKD. The CDR3 has 12 amino acids. Trimming stripped 7 bases from V and 5 bases from J, with 10 bases between.